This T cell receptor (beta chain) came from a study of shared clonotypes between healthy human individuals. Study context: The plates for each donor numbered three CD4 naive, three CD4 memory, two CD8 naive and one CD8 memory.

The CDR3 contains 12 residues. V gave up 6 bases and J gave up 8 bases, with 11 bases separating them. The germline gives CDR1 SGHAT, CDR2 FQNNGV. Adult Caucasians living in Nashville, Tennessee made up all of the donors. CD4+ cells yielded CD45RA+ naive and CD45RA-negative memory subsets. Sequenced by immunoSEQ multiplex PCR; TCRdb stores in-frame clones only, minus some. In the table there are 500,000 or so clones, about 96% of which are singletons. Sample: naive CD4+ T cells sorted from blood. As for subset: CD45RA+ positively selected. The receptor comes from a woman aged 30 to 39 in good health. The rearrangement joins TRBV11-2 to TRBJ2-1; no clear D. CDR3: CASSSQRDEQFF. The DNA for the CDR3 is TGTGCCAGCAGTTCGCAGCGTGATGAGCAGTTCTTC.